These 19 T cell receptor beta chains were all obtained from the same sample, sequenced in a study of T cell responses to AZD1222 COVID-19 vaccine. Sequenced by immunoSEQ multiplex PCR; TCRdb stores in-frame clones only, minus some. Counted here are about 150,000 clones, 82% occurring once; the ten biggest clones make up approximately 4%. The specimen was peripheral blood, collected on day 0 of MenACWY control vaccination. These receptors originate from an adult in good health.

The chain combines TRBV7-9 with TRBJ2-1; 9 bases match TRBD2. This CDR3 region has 16 residues. CDR1 and CDR2 from the germline V gene are SEHNR and FQNEAQ (reference sequence). The J segment lost 5 bases and the V segment lost 5 bases, leaving 10 bases of the junction unmatched. The CDR3 sequence is CASSRPRGGFDNEQFF. The DNA of the CDR3 is TGTGCCAGCAGCCGACCGCGGGGGGGCTTCGACAATGAGCAGTTCTTC.

The J gene is TRBJ2-7, the V gene TRBV20-1; D is uncertain. The ends were cut back, 1 base at V and 7 bases at J, with 8 bases in the middle. The CDR3 runs to 11 residues. Germline CDR1 is DFQATT and CDR2 is SNEGSKA (reference sequence). The CDR3: CSARAFEEQYF. In DNA, the CDR3 is TGCAGTGCTAGAGCTTTCGAGGAGCAGTACTTC.

The chain has TRBV9 and TRBJ1-4; D gene unclear. This CDR3 spans 17 amino acids. Germline lookup yields CDR1 SGDLS and CDR2 YYNGEE. Trimming pared 0 bases from V and 4 bases from J, leaving 16 bases between. The CDR3 DNA reads TGTGCCAGCAGCGTAGACGGGCACCTCCGAGGTAATGAAAAACTGTTTTTT. Translated: CASSVDGHLRGNEKLFF.

V and J are TRBV5-1 and TRBJ2-2; D is perhaps TRBD1 or TRBD2 (5 bases each). V lost 1 base to trimming and J lost 1 base, with 14 bases between them. The CDR3 runs 17 residues. In germline, CDR1 is SGHRS, CDR2 YFSETQ. CDR3 sequence: CASSLFPMGVNTGELFF. The DNA of the CDR3 is TGCGCCAGCAGCTTGTTCCCAATGGGGGTGAACACCGGGGAGCTGTTTTTT.

V and J are TRBV21-1 and TRBJ2-2. TRBV21-1 is a known pseudogene. The CDR3 is made up of 16 amino acids. The CDR3 reads CASSKNVGRLAGELFF. The CDR3 region has the DNA TGTGCCAGCAGCAAAAATGTTGGCCGGCTGGCCGGGGAGCTGTTTTTT.

The chain joins TRBV5-1 to TRBJ2-2; 7 nucleotides match TRBD1. The CDR3 has 13 amino acids. V shed 4 bases, J shed 7 bases, and the junction held 4 bases outside the gene matches. Germline CDR1 and CDR2: SGHRS and YFSETQ. The CDR3 DNA reads TGCGCCAGCAGCGGAACAGGGGTCGGGGAGCTGTTTTTT. The encoded protein is CASSGTGVGELFF. Based on the CDR3 plus reference TRBV5-1 and TRBJ2-2, the full variable domain is KAGVTQTPRYLIKTRGQQVTLSCSPISGHRSVSWYQQTPGQGLQFLFEYFSETQRNKGNFPGRFSGRQFSNSRSEMNVSTLELGDSALYLCASSGTGVGELFFGEGSRLTVL.

This chain uses TRBV3-1 (or the pseudogene TRBV3-2) with TRBJ1-4; TRBD1 agrees at 7 bases. J gave up 8 bases and V 3 bases, and 9 bases lay outside the gene matches. The CDR3 runs 15 residues. The V gene's germline CDR1 is LGHDT and CDR2 YNNKEL (reference sequence). CDR3 residues: CASSHNRQGREKLFF. DNA of the CDR3: TGTGCCAGCAGCCATAATAGACAGGGACGCGAAAAACTGTTTTTT.

V usage is TRBV6-5 and J usage is TRBJ1-2; D not resolved. Germline V gives CDR1 MNHEY, CDR2 SVGAGI. The CDR3 is 11 residues long. The germline V and J ends were trimmed by 5 bases and 4 bases, with 5 bases remaining between them. This chain's CDR3 is CASSNRYGYTF. CDR3 coding DNA: TGTGCCAGCAGTAACCGCTATGGCTACACCTTC.

This rearrangement joins TRBV12-5 to TRBJ1-5, with D unclear. The germline gives CDR1 LGHNT, CDR2 FRNRAP. The CDR3 consists of 12 residues. V lost 7 bases and J lost 5, with 9 bases in between. CDR3 sequence: CASARADQPQHF. The CDR3 DNA reads TGTGCTAGTGCCCGGGCAGATCAGCCCCAGCATTTT.

This rearrangement joins TRBV27 to TRBJ1-5; possibly TRBD1 for D (6 bases). This CDR3 contains 14 residues. CDR1 is MNHEY and CDR2 is SMNVEV in the germline V gene (reference sequence). V was cut by 7 bases and J by 7 bases, with 17 bases left in between. The CDR3 coding sequence is TGTGCCAGCAATCCGGGGGGCCTTGGGCAGCCCCAGCATTTT. Its translation: CASNPGGLGQPQHF.

This sequence joins TRBV29-1 and TRBJ1-2; D remains unclear. Per the germline V gene, CDR1 is SQVTM and CDR2 is ANQGSEA. The CDR3 totals 15 residues. Trimming pared 4 bases from V and 8 bases from J, leaving 23 bases between. The chain's CDR3 is CSVVGGAERWGGYTF. CDR3 DNA sequence: TGCAGCGTTGTGGGAGGTGCCGAACGCTGGGGAGGCTACACCTTC.

The V and J genes are TRBV28 and TRBJ1-2, with a tentative D call TRBD1 (5 bases). Germline V CDR1 and CDR2: MDHEN, SYDVKM. CDR3 size: 15 residues. The V gene lost 6 bases and the J gene lost 0 bases, with 14 bases spanning the gap. The CDR3 nucleotides read TGTGCCAGCAGCTTCGGGGCAGCCCCTAACTATGGCTACACCTTC. Translation gives CASSFGAAPNYGYTF.

CDR3: CASSRDRGLSSYTF. CDR3 nucleotides: TGTGCCAGCTCACGAGACAGGGGATTATCTAGCTACACCTTC. J is TRBJ1-2 and V is TRBV18; 8 bases align to TRBD1. The ends lost 4 bases at V and 9 bases at J; junction bases unmatched: 10. CDR3 length: 14 residues. CDR1 and CDR2 from the germline V gene are KGHSH and LQKENI. Together with reference TRBV18 and TRBJ1-2, the CDR3 gives the full variable domain: NAGVMQNPRHLVRRRGQEARLRCSPMKGHSHVYWYRQLPEEGLKFMVYLQKENIIDESGMPKERFSAEFPKEGPSILRIQQVVRGDSAAYFCASSRDRGLSSYTFGSGTRLTVV.

The gene calls are TRBV19 and TRBJ1-1; possible D gene TRBD1, 5 bases. This CDR3 has 13 residues. Deletions cut 5 bases from V and 1 base from J, with 8 bases between. Germline CDR1 LNHDA, CDR2 SQIVND (reference sequence). The CDR3 loop is CASSRQQNTEAFF. The CDR3 DNA is TGTGCCAGTAGTCGACAGCAGAACACTGAAGCTTTCTTT.

The chain is built from TRBV9 and TRBJ1-4; tentative D call: TRBD1 (5 bases). CDR1 and CDR2 from the germline V gene are SGDLS and YYNGEE. The CDR3 extends over 15 amino acids. Between the trimmed V and J ends, which lost 3 bases and 5 bases, there was a span of 14 bases. The CDR3 region has the DNA TGTGCCAGCAGCGCCTCGACAGCTTACAATGAAAAACTGTTTTTT. Translated, it gives CASSASTAYNEKLFF.

The CDR3 reads CASSSKPTGTNEKLFF. As DNA, the CDR3 is TGCGCCAGCAGCTCGAAGCCGACAGGGACTAATGAAAAACTGTTTTTT. The V call is TRBV5-1, the J call TRBJ1-4; 7 bases agree with TRBD1. Trimming removed 3 bases from V and 2 bases from J; junction bases left unmatched: 7. The V gene's germline CDR1 is SGHRS and CDR2 YFSETQ. The CDR3 sequence is 16 residues long.

The table lists this clone with a few counts. The CDR3 DNA reads as TGTGCCAGCAGCGCGGGACAGGGAGGCTATGGCTACACCTTC. Residues: CASSAGQGGYGYTF. This rearrangement joins TRBV9 to TRBJ1-2; 9 bases are a match to TRBD1. The germline gives CDR1 SGDLS, CDR2 YYNGEE. The CDR3 runs to 14 residues. V dropped 3 bases and J dropped 4; count of bases not matched to a gene: 4.

This chain connects TRBV6-6 to TRBJ1-5; 8 bases match TRBD1. The germline gives CDR1 MNHNY, CDR2 SVGAGI (reference sequence). This CDR3 region has 17 residues. V gave up 5 bases and J gave up 0 bases; unmatched junction bases: 9. The CDR3 region has the DNA TGTGCCAGCAGTCCCGGGACAGGCCGACATAGCAATCAGCCCCAGCATTTT. Encoded protein: CASSPGTGRHSNQPQHF.

V is TRBV19 and J is TRBJ1-3; weak D call: TRBD1 (6 bases). CDR1 and CDR2 (germline): LNHDA, SQIVND (reference sequence). The CDR3 has 15 amino acids. V shed 7 bases and J shed 0 bases, with 13 bases lying between them. CDR3 DNA sequence: TGTGCCAGTACCCCAGGGGTGATCTCTGGAAACACCATATATTTT. Protein: CASTPGVISGNTIYF.